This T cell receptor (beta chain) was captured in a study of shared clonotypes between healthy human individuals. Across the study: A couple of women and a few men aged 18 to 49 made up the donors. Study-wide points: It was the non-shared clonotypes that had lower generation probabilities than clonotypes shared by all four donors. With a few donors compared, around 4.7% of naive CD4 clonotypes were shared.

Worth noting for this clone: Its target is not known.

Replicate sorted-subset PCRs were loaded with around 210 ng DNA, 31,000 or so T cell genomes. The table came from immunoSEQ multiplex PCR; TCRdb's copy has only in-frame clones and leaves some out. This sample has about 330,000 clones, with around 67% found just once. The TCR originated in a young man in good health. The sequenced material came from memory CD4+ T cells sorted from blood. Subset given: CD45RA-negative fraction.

This CDR3 is CASSQLTGVKEKLFF. The CDR3 coding sequence is TGTGCCAGCAGCCAGTTGACAGGAGTTAAGGAAAAACTGTTTTTT. This chain links TRBV28 with TRBJ1-4, with D possibly being TRBD1 (6 bases). Germline V CDR1 and CDR2: MDHEN, SYDVKM. V lost 6 bases to trimming and J lost 8 bases, with 19 bases between them. The CDR3 has 15 residues.